These 27 T cell receptor beta chains share one sample of origin, sequenced in a study of OX40 agonist ivuxolimab in advanced cancers. Data came from immunoSEQ multiplex PCR; TCRdb stores just in-frame clones and leaves some out. The table has 75,000 to 80,000 clones, around four fifths seen once. Sample: CD4+ or CD8+ T cells sorted from blood, taken in a trial of the OX40 agonist ivuxolimab. These receptors originate from an adult with an advanced solid tumor such as melanoma, head and neck, liver or kidney cancer.

The chain combines TRBV4-1 with TRBJ2-7, with a possible D match to TRBD1 (6 bases). The CDR3 covers 14 residues. V was trimmed by 4 bases and J by 1 base, leaving 11 bases between them. Germline lookup yields CDR1 MGHRA and CDR2 YSYEKL. CDR3 DNA: TGCGCCAGCAGCCGAGAGGACAGTTCCTACGAGCAGTACTTC. It codes for CASSREDSSYEQYF.

The chain has TRBV2 and TRBJ1-5; 10 nucleotides line up with TRBD1. Germline lookup yields CDR1 SNHLY and CDR2 FYNNEI. This CDR3 has 14 amino acids. V lost 8 bases, J lost 4 bases, and 5 bases stayed unmatched. The CDR3: CASGRDRGNQPQHF. The DNA for the CDR3 is TGTGCCAGCGGTCGGGACAGGGGAAATCAGCCCCAGCATTTT.

CDR3 in amino acids: CASRSNTGTVAGIGRLFF. The CDR3 coding sequence is TGTGCCAGCAGATCAAATACCGGGACGGTCGCGGGAATTGGTAGACTGTTTTTT. The chain has TRBV28 and TRBJ1-4; D might be TRBD1 (5 bases). The V gene's germline CDR1 is MDHEN and CDR2 SYDVKM. The CDR3 loop spans 18 amino acids. Between the trimmed V and J ends, which lost 6 bases and 13 bases, there was a span of 33 bases. Complete variable domain (other parts from reference TRBV28 and TRBJ1-4): DVKVTQSSRYLVKRTGEKVFLECVQDMDHENMFWYRQDPGLGLRLIYFSYDVKMKEKGDIPEGYSVSREKKERFSLILESASTNQTSMYLCASRSNTGTVAGIGRLFFGSGTQLSVL.

The CDR3 loop reads CASSLEIADRGLNYEQYF. CDR3 DNA: TGCGCCAGCAGCTTGGAAATTGCGGACAGGGGGCTAAATTACGAGCAGTACTTC. The chain employs TRBV5-1 and TRBJ2-7, with TRBD1 matching over 11 bases. Germline V gene sequence: CDR1 SGHRS, CDR2 YFSETQ. The length of the CDR3 is 18 residues. The V and J ends lost 0 bases and 4 bases, in that order; junction bases with no gene match: 12.

This chain connects TRBV29-1 to TRBJ1-2; D is unresolved. Looked up from germline, CDR1 is SQVTM and CDR2 is ANQGSEA. CDR3 length: 14 residues. With 3 bases removed from V and 4 bases from J, the gap between germline ends came to 15 bases. The CDR3 DNA reads TGCAGCGTTGAGCTGGCAGGTTTACCCTATGGCTACACCTTC. Translating it yields CSVELAGLPYGYTF.

The chain carries TRBV7-9 and TRBJ1-6, with TRBD1 matching 8 bases. Trimming cost V 5 bases and J 9 bases; bases outside gene matches: 6. This CDR3 contains 14 residues. Per the germline V gene, CDR1 is SEHNR and CDR2 is FQNEAQ (reference sequence). The CDR3 nucleotides are TGTGCCAGCAGCCCGGACAGGGAGAGTTCACCCCTCCACTTT. Encoded protein: CASSPDRESSPLHF.

Only one count was recorded for this clone. This chain uses TRBV30 with TRBJ2-1, with 15 nucleotides matching TRBD2. Germline V gives CDR1 GTSNPN, CDR2 SVGIG (reference sequence). The CDR3 has 18 amino acids. V lost 6 bases, J lost 4 bases, and 13 bases stayed unmatched. The CDR3 reads CACSTPGTSGRMYNEQFF. The CDR3 bases are TGTGCCTGTAGCACTCCCGGGACTAGCGGGAGGATGTACAATGAGCAGTTCTTC.

This clone was recorded only once. This chain joins TRBV27 and TRBJ1-1, with 7 bases aligning to TRBD1. The V gene end was trimmed by 1 base and the J gene end by 0 bases; junction bases not matched to a gene: 5. This CDR3 has 16 residues. The germline V gene encodes CDR1 MNHEY and CDR2 SMNVEV (reference sequence). CDR3 in amino acids: CASSLWAGGVNTEAFF. The CDR3 nucleotides are TGTGCCAGCAGTTTATGGGCAGGGGGTGTGAACACTGAAGCTTTCTTT.

V and J are TRBV10-3 and TRBJ2-1; 15 nucleotides align to TRBD2. This CDR3 is 17 amino acids long. V was pared by 4 bases and J by 10 bases, with 11 bases of the junction left unmatched. Germline CDR1 reads ENHRY; CDR2 reads SYGVKD. The CDR3 region has the DNA TGTGCCATCAGTGCGGCCGGGACTAGCGGGGGGTACGGAGAGCAGTTCTTC. Protein product: CAISAAGTSGGYGEQFF.

This clone was seen more than once but under ten times. This chain links TRBV6-4 with TRBJ2-1; D is tentatively TRBD1 or TRBD2 (5 bases each). The V gene lost 5 bases and the J gene lost 5 bases, with 16 bases spanning the gap. This CDR3 is 15 amino acids long. Germline CDR1 MRHNA, CDR2 SNTAGT. CDR3 loop: CASSYGPLGDNEQFF. CDR3 sequence (DNA): TGTGCCAGCAGTTATGGACCATTGGGGGACAATGAGCAGTTCTTC.

This clone was found once. The chain combines TRBV7-3 with TRBJ2-1; 10 bases fit TRBD2. V was pared by 5 bases and J by 0 bases, with 19 bases of the junction left unmatched. This CDR3 spans 21 amino acids. Per the germline V gene, CDR1 is SGHTA and CDR2 is FQGTGA. CDR3 amino acids: CASSRRGGRAGGASSYNEQFF. CDR3 coding DNA: TGTGCCAGCAGCCGACGAGGGGGGCGAGCGGGAGGGGCGAGCTCCTACAATGAGCAGTTCTTC.

The rearrangement uses TRBV4-1 and TRBJ2-3; 8 nucleotides line up with TRBD2. CDR1 and CDR2 (germline): MGHRA, YSYEKL. The CDR3 consists of 15 residues. The junction had 3 bases not matched to a gene; V was cut back by 3 bases and J by 1 base. The CDR3 region has the DNA TGCGCCAGCAGCCAGAGCGGGAGTCGCACAGATACGCAGTATTTT. This translates into CASSQSGSRTDTQYF.

CDR3 protein: CASSSGTGSYEQYF. The DNA of the CDR3 is TGTGCCAGCAGTTCCGGGACGGGATCCTACGAGCAGTACTTC. V and J are TRBV6-6 and TRBJ2-7; the D call may be TRBD1 or TRBD2 (5 bases each). Germline V lookup: CDR1 MNHNY, CDR2 SVGAGI (reference sequence). V was cut by 4 bases and J by 1 base, with 11 bases left in between. The CDR3 is made up of 14 amino acids.

The rearrangement links TRBV11-3 to TRBJ2-3; 7 nucleotides match TRBD1. CDR1 is SGHNT and CDR2 is YENEEA in the germline V gene. The J segment lost 5 bases and the V segment lost 4 bases, leaving 12 bases of the junction unmatched. The CDR3 consists of 16 residues. Here the CDR3 reads CASSSRQGGFQDTQYF. DNA for the CDR3: TGTGCCAGCAGCTCCCGACAGGGTGGGTTTCAAGATACGCAGTATTTT.

The chain couples TRBV27 to TRBJ2-3; 10 nucleotides agree with TRBD2. The ends lost 3 bases at V and 1 base at J; junction bases unmatched: 4. The CDR3 contains 16 residues. Germline V lookup: CDR1 MNHEY, CDR2 SMNVEV (reference sequence). The DNA of the CDR3 is TGTGCCAGCAGTTTTGGGCTAGCGGGGGGCACAGATACGCAGTATTTT. Amino acids: CASSFGLAGGTDTQYF.

The CDR3 coding sequence is TGCGCCAGCAGCCGACAGGGTAGGGGGGACACTGAAGCTTTCTTT. This gives the protein CASSRQGRGDTEAFF. V gene TRBV5-1 combines with J gene TRBJ1-1, with TRBD1 identical over 7 bases. Germline values: CDR1 SGHRS, CDR2 YFSETQ. V shed 4 bases, J shed 3 bases, and the junction held 9 bases outside the gene matches. The CDR3 spans 15 residues.

This chain joins TRBV6-5 and TRBJ2-2; no clear D. This CDR3 is built from 15 residues. Germline V lookup: CDR1 MNHEY, CDR2 SVGAGI. The V end lost 6 bases, the J end lost 5 bases, and 16 bases lay between the germline ends. CDR3 coding DNA: TGTGCCAGCAGCCTCGACTTTACGGGTACCGGGGAGCTGTTTTTT. It translates to CASSLDFTGTGELFF.

There are a few counts of this clone. This sequence joins TRBV5-4 and TRBJ1-1; D perhaps matches TRBD1 (5 bases). Germline V gives CDR1 SGHNT, CDR2 YYREEE (reference sequence). V was clipped by 2 bases and J by 0 bases, with 8 bases between them. The CDR3 covers 14 residues. Written as DNA, the CDR3 is TGTGCCAGCAGCTTTCGACAGATGAACACTGAAGCTTTCTTT. It yields the protein CASSFRQMNTEAFF.

A few counts support this clone. The chain couples TRBV28 to TRBJ2-4; D remains ambiguous. There are 16 residues in the CDR3. The germline V and J ends were trimmed by 5 bases and 0 bases, with 14 bases remaining between them. Germline V gene sequence: CDR1 MDHEN, CDR2 SYDVKM. The CDR3 DNA reads as TGTGCCAGCAGTCCTACAACAATACTAGCCAAAAACATTCAGTACTTC. It translates to CASSPTTILAKNIQYF.

V usage is TRBV6-5 and J usage is TRBJ1-5; 7 nucleotides agree with TRBD1. This CDR3 is 14 amino acids long. V was pared by 5 bases and J by 4 bases, with 5 bases of the junction left unmatched. Per the germline V gene, CDR1 is MNHEY and CDR2 is SVGAGI. The CDR3 nucleotides read TGTGCCAGCAGTCCCGGGACAGTTAATCAGCCCCAGCATTTT. Its translation is CASSPGTVNQPQHF.

The V gene is TRBV7-3, the J gene TRBJ2-1; no firm D call. Germline CDR1 and CDR2: SGHTA and FQGTGA. Deletions cut 1 base from V and 7 bases from J, with 17 bases between. This CDR3 comprises 16 residues. The CDR3 nucleotides are TGTGCCAGCAGCTTAAGAGGTTTACCGGTTGGGAATGAGCAGTTCTTC. It yields the protein CASSLRGLPVGNEQFF.

The gene calls are TRBV11-2 and TRBJ1-1, with TRBD1 matching over 7 bases. With 1 base clipped from V and 1 base from J, the junction kept 12 bases outside the gene matches. The CDR3 covers 18 residues. CDR1 and CDR2 (germline): SGHAT, FQNNGV. CDR3 loop: CASSLAMALTGENTEAFF. The DNA of the CDR3 is TGTGCCAGCAGCTTAGCAATGGCGTTAACAGGGGAGAACACTGAAGCTTTCTTT.

This chain links TRBV9 with TRBJ2-2, with TRBD2 identical over 16 bases. Germline-derived CDR1 and CDR2 are SGDLS and YYNGEE. V lost 4 bases to trimming and J lost 6 bases; unmatched junction nucleotides: 12. This CDR3 is built from 19 residues. In nucleotides, the CDR3 is TGTGCCAGCAGCCCCCGCTCGAGGGGACTAGCGGGGGGGGCCGGGGAGCTGTTTTTT. Translated: CASSPRSRGLAGGAGELFF. The full variable domain, rest sourced from reference TRBV9 and TRBJ2-2, is DSGVTQTPKHLITATGQRVTLRCSPRSGDLSVYWYQQSLDQGLQFLIQYYNGEERAKGNILERFSAQQFPDLHSELNLSSLELGDSALYFCASSPRSRGLAGGAGELFFGEGSRLTVL.

The V call is TRBV27, the J call TRBJ1-1; TRBD1 matches 8 bases. Germline CDR1 reads MNHEY; CDR2 reads SMNVEV (reference sequence). The CDR3 spans 14 residues. Unmatched junction bases numbered 7, after V lost 6 bases and J lost 4 bases. CDR3 region: CASRTLDRGTEAFF. As DNA, the CDR3 is TGTGCCAGCAGGACCCTCGACAGGGGCACTGAAGCTTTCTTT.

V is TRBV11-2 and J is TRBJ2-5; 9 positions agree with TRBD2. The V segment lost 3 bases and the J segment 6 bases; nucleotides outside the gene matches: 8. The CDR3 is made up of 15 amino acids. Germline V CDR1 and CDR2: SGHAT, FQNNGV. Written as DNA, the CDR3 is TGTGCCAGCAGCTTCTACGGGCGGGAGGGGAAGACCCAGTACTTC. This translates into CASSFYGREGKTQYF.

The chain links TRBV7-8 to TRBJ1-4; 7 bases are a match to TRBD1. Germline V gene lookup returns CDR1 SGHVS and CDR2 FQNEAQ. With V trimmed by 5 bases and J by 0 bases, 3 bases remained unmatched. This CDR3 contains 15 residues. The CDR3 is CASSRQGTTNEKLFF. The CDR3 DNA sequence: TGTGCCAGCAGCAGACAGGGAACAACTAATGAAAAACTGTTTTTT. Based on the CDR3 plus reference TRBV7-8 and TRBJ1-4, the full variable domain is GAGVSQSPRYKVAKRGQDVALRCDPISGHVSLFWYQQALGQGPEFLTYFQNEAQLDKSGLPSDRFFAERPEGSVSTLKIQRTQQEDSAVYLCASSRQGTTNEKLFFGSGTQLSVL.

The rearrangement links TRBV7-3 to TRBJ2-5, with D possibly matching TRBD2 (6 bases). Trimming took 4 bases from V and 7 from J, leaving 16 bases between them. The germline gives CDR1 SGHTA, CDR2 FQGTGA. This CDR3 has 14 amino acids. The CDR3 loop reads CASSSSGLGGTQYF. The DNA of the CDR3 is TGTGCCAGCAGCTCTTCAGGGTTGGGGGGGACCCAGTACTTC.